The clone carrying this T cell receptor (beta chain) was seen many times. Its target is not known. The CDR3 is 12 residues long. CDR1 is DFQATT, CDR2 SNEGSKA, per germline (reference sequence). Trimming removed 3 bases at V and 3 bases at J, with 6 bases between. The data originate from a study of T cells in Graves' hyperthyroidism and ophthalmopathy. Study as a whole: Peripheral blood specimens were obtained at initial diagnosis, prior to any treatment.

TCR beta CDR3 sequences were amplified from RNA transcripts. With the HTBI primer set, the TCR CDR3 went through a first round of RT-PCR. TCRdb re-called the multiplex PCR reads through MiXCR, storing one row per CDR3 protein. The table records more than 300,000 distinct CDR3 sequences, approximately 18% of them present only once. Findings and caveats of the study: Most expanded thyroid clonotypes above 0.001 recurred in blood.

Diagnosing involved the use of clinical symptoms, serum thyroxine and TRAb, thyroid ultrasound and orbital computed tomography. Using more than 8 ml of fresh peripheral blood, PBMCs were prepared. The sample consisted of blood. V usage is TRBV20-1 and J usage is TRBJ2-1; possibly TRBD2 for D (5 bases). The clonotype was recovered from a woman aged 30 to 39 with Graves' hyperthyroidism that later progressed to Graves' ophthalmopathy. The DNA of the CDR3 is TGCAGTGCTAGCGGGAACTACAATGAGCAGTTCTTC. It specifies CSASGNYNEQFF.